This record covers a single T cell receptor (beta chain). This CDR3 is built from 12 residues. CDR1 and CDR2 (germline): SQVTM, ANQGSEA. Trimming pared 4 bases from V and 5 bases from J, leaving 11 bases between. Time point defined: pre-treatment sample, taken before nivolumab and TIL therapy. This was the immunoSEQ v3 assay. Survey-level samples got 2 million to 2.5 million read pairs; deep-level samples got about 5-6 million. The data were produced by immunoSEQ multiplex PCR, yet TCRdb's version contains in-frame clones alone and is incomplete. The sample has 12,000 or so clones, nearly 80% seen once. This sample is part of a study of TIL therapy for anti-PD-1-resistant metastatic lung cancer. Study-wide background: Patients had a median age of approximately 50 years (range about 35-80). Most patients had lung adenocarcinoma; a handful of tumors were EGFR-mutant, two ALK-rearranged; half smoked currently or formerly.

Source: blood, taken at baseline. The chain links TRBV29-1 to TRBJ2-5; D remains unclear. The TCR originated in a person between 25 and 79 years old with non-small cell lung cancer. This chain's CDR3 is CSVGASRETQYF. CDR3 coding DNA: TGCAGCGTTGGCGCCTCGCGGGAGACCCAGTACTTC.